A selection of T cell receptor beta chains follows, all from one sample in a study of memory CD4+ T cells and cytomegalovirus serostatus. Here immunoSEQ multiplex PCR was the method, and the copy in TCRdb shows in-frame clones only, minus some. This sample carries 50,000 or so clones, around 80% of them seen once, and the ten largest clones take less than 2.5%. Sequenced material: memory CD4+ T cells from blood. The receptors stem from an adult in good health and CMV-seropositive. Each CDR3 is given with its conserved first and last residue. The D gene is left open where the match is weak. Clone size is stated in some rows and not others, as once, few, many or a class when expanded.

-	TRBJ2-2	-	TRBV15	CATSRERPGRTNTGELFF	TGTGCCACCAGCAGAGAGCGTCCGGGACGGACGAACACCGGGGAGCTGTTTTTT
-	TRBJ1-1	few	TRBV11-2	CASSQRGRNTEAFF	TGTGCCAGCAGCCAGAGGGGGAGGAACACTGAAGCTTTCTTT
TRBD1	TRBJ1-2	-	TRBV11-1	CASSLAQGALGYTF	TGTGCCAGCAGCTTAGCACAGGGGGCGCTTGGCTACACCTTC
-	TRBJ2-5	once	TRBV11-2	CASSYGGGRETQYF	TGTGCCAGCAGCTATGGCGGGGGCCGAGAGACCCAGTACTTC
-	TRBJ1-2	-	TRBV28	CASSFGGLPPNDGYTF	TGTGCCAGCAGTTTTGGGGGCCTACCCCCCAATGATGGCTACACCTTC
TRBD2	TRBJ2-7	-	TRBV28	CASSRELAGVYEQYF	TGTGCCAGCAGTAGGGAACTAGCGGGAGTCTACGAGCAGTACTTC
TRBD1	TRBJ2-3	-	TRBV13	CASSWGQGSDTQYF	TGTGCCAGCAGCTGGGGACAGGGCTCAGATACGCAGTATTTT
-	TRBJ2-5	-	TRBV7-9	CASSLASYRLRQETQYF	TGTGCCAGCAGCTTAGCCTCCTACCGGCTTCGCCAAGAGACCCAGTACTTC
TRBD1	TRBJ1-1	-	TRBV18	CASSLTGVNTEAFF	TGTGCCAGCTCACTAACAGGGGTGAACACTGAAGCTTTCTTT
-	TRBJ1-1	-	TRBV4-3	CASSQDAGLRWGAFF	TGCGCCAGCAGCCAAGATGCGGGACTGCGATGGGGAGCTTTCTTT
-	TRBJ2-3	-	TRBV9	CASSVSASSTDTQYF	TGTGCCAGCAGCGTATCGGCTAGCAGCACAGATACGCAGTATTTT
-	TRBJ2-1	-	TRBV5-1	CASSLEGRLVIDEQFF	TGCGCCAGCAGCTTGGAAGGACGGCTAGTTATCGATGAGCAGTTCTTC
-	TRBJ1-6	once	TRBV7-9	CASSLLDLRSPLHF	TGTGCCAGCAGCTTACTCGACTTAAGATCACCCCTCCACTTT
-	TRBJ2-1	-	TRBV28	CASSSVGSSYNEQFF	TGTGCCAGCAGTTCTGTTGGGAGCTCCTACAATGAGCAGTTCTTC
-	TRBJ2-4	-	TRBV5-1	CASSLDWTGGINIQYF	TGCGCCAGCAGCTTGGATTGGACCGGGGGCATAAACATTCAGTACTTC
-	TRBJ1-2	-	TRBV5-6	CASSWEIYGYTF	TGTGCCAGCAGCTGGGAGATCTATGGCTACACCTTC